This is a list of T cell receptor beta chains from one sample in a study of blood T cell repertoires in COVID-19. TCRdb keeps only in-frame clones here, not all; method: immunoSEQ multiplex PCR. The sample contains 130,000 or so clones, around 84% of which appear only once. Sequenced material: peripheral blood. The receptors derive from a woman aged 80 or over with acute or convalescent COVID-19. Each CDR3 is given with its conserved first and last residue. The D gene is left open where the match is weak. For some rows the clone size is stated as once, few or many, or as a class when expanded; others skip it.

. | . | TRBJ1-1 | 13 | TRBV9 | TGTGCCAGCAGCGTTGACAGTAGCACTGAAGCTTTCTTT | CASSVDSSTEAFF
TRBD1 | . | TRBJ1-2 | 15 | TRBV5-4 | TGTGCCAGCAGCCATCGGACAGGGGGCTACTATGGCTACACCTTC | CASSHRTGGYYGYTF
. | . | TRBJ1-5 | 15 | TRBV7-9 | TGTGCCAGCAGCTCCGGCCCGGGGGGCAATCAGCCCCAGCATTTT | CASSSGPGGNQPQHF
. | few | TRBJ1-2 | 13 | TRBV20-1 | TGCAGTGCTCGTGCTGACAGGAGCTATGGCTACACCTTC | CSARADRSYGYTF
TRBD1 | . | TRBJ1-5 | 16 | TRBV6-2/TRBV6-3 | TGTGCCAGCAGTTACGGGACAGGGGCGATATCTCAGCCCCAGCATTTT | CASSYGTGAISQPQHF
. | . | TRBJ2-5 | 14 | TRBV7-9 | TGTGCCAGCCAGCCAGGCCCGGTACAAGAGACCCAGTACTTC | CASQPGPVQETQYF
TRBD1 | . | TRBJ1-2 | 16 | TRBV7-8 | TGTGCCAGCAGCTTAATCAGACAGGGGAATATTGGTGGCTACACCTTC | CASSLIRQGNIGGYTF
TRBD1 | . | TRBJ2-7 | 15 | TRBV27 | TGTGCCAGCGCAAAACTGGGACAGGGAGGCTACGAGCAGTACTTC | CASAKLGQGGYEQYF
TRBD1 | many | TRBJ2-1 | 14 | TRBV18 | TGTGCCAGCTCACGGACAGGGTATTACAATGAGCAGTTCTTC | CASSRTGYYNEQFF
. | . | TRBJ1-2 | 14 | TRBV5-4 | TGTGCCAGCAGCTTATACGGAGCTAACTATGGCTACACCTTC | CASSLYGANYGYTF
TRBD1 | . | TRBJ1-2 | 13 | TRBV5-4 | TGTGCCAGCAGCGGGGGACAGGTCGGTGGCTACACCTTC | CASSGGQVGGYTF
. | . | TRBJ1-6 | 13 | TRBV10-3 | TGTGCCATCAACGGACAGCCAAATTCACCCCTCCACTTT | CAINGQPNSPLHF
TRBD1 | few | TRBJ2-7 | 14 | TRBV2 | TGTGCCACAGTCCGGGACAGGGGACCCTACGAGCAGTACTTC | CATVRDRGPYEQYF
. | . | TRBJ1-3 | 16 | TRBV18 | TGTGCCAGCTCACCACCGACCAGGGCGAGCGGAAACACCATATATTTT | CASSPPTRASGNTIYF
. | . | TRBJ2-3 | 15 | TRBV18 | TGTGCCAGCTCACCGGAGTTATCTAGCACAGATACGCAGTATTTT | CASSPELSSTDTQYF
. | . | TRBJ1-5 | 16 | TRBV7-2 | TGTGCCAGCAGCTTAGTAGGGCACCCTGGGGGGGGGCCCCAGCATTTT | CASSLVGHPGGGPQHF
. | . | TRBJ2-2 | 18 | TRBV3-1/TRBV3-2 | TGTGCCAGCAGCCAAACTACCTTGAACAGGTCAGAGGCCGGGGAGCTGTTTTTT | CASSQTTLNRSEAGELFF
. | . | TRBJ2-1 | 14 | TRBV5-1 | TGCGCCAGCAGCTTGTCTGGGGCAAGCAATGAGCAGTTCTTC | CASSLSGASNEQFF
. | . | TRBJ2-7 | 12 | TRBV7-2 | TGTGCCAGCAGCTTAAACGGCTACGAGCAGTACTTC | CASSLNGYEQYF
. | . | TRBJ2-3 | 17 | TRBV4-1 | TGCGCCAGCAGCCAAGACCCGACAGGTCTTAGCACAGATACGCAGTATTTT | CASSQDPTGLSTDTQYF
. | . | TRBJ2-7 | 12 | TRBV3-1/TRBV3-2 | TGTGCCAGCAGCCCAGGCTCCGACGAGCAGTACTTC | CASSPGSDEQYF
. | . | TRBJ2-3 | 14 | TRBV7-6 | TGTGCCAGCAGCTTAGCCACTAGTGCAGATACGCAGTATTTT | CASSLATSADTQYF